This T cell receptor beta chain was captured in a study of identical twins (dated by TCRdb to about 2016). Broadly, across the study: To test whether fetal clonotypes persist, this study deep-sequenced TCR alpha and beta repertoires from monozygotic twins, from unrelated adults of various ages, and from cord blood. To rule out contamination, replicate twin experiments were performed at different times with different library preparation protocols.

Every donor in the study was a healthy Caucasian. The twin cohort consisted of three pairs of female monozygotic twins, all aged about 18 to 30 years. Positive isolation kits from Invitrogen were used to isolate the CD4+ and CD8+ T cell populations. The investigation overall reported the following: Because the same donors could not be followed over many years, the conclusions relied on cross-sectional statistical analysis. Zero-insertion analyses could be partly confounded by invariant T cells such as MAIT and iNKT, though diverse VJ usage argued against such confounding for most clonotypes. Abundant cord blood beta clonotypes had fewer insertions, young adult naive repertoires showed a similar but weaker trend, and memory repertoires showed no such trend. The excess sharing between twins in beta out-of-frame sequences was weaker because fewer shared sequences reduced the signal-to-noise ratio. In monozygotic twins, out-of-frame TCR alpha sharing was systematically underestimated by recombination models, although the models agreed with sharing between unrelated individuals. Compared with coincidental sharing between unrelated individuals, out-of-frame TCR alpha sequences shared between twins had an excess of sequences with low generation probability.

CDR1 MNHEY and CDR2 SVGAGI were looked up in the germline V gene. Trimming takes 0 bases off V and 4 bases off J; junction bases not matched to a gene: 4. Including cysteine and phenylalanine, the CDR3 has 15 amino acids. The only DNA kept is the CDR3, 45 bases in frame from the first base. Libraries were constructed by 5' RACE. Sequencing instrument: Illumina HiSeq 2000. A universal primer binding site was added through template switching, and the final cDNA carried a unique molecular identifier so that TCR cDNA molecules could be counted accurately. First-strand cDNA for TCR alpha and beta chains was synthesized from specific primers in the conserved constant-segment region. To control for contamination, every cDNA library was double barcoded, receiving both a SMART-Mk sample barcode and Illumina barcodes. Two successive PCR steps introduced TruSeq adapter sequences along with Illumina sample barcodes. Sequencing of the TCR alpha and beta cDNA libraries was done on the Illumina HiSeq platform using custom primers. The study's own analysis went as follows. Raw reads were processed with MiGEC to extract unique molecular identifiers, and MiXCR was used to determine CDR3 positions. Recombination models were inferred per individual with the repgenHMM and IGoR tools using an EM algorithm. The tcR package in R was used for shared clonotype analysis, with sharing normalized by the product of cloneset sizes. Out-of-frame nonproductive sequences were analyzed to study raw recombination free of thymic and clonal selection effects. In TCRdb, the public reads were trimmed at Q25 with fastp and aligned with MiXCR, with productive beta chains retained. Each CDR3 protein appears once, grouped with its most common genes and DNA. In this record, the V and J calls reflect TCRdb's handling and not the investigators' own analysis. The table for this sample lists some 440,000 distinct CDR3 sequences; around 24% of them were counted only once. The ten largest clones represent roughly 3% of the sample.

As concerns this clonotype: The antigen it recognizes is unknown. Per-nucleotide qualities are absent, and no much larger clonotype sits a single base away.

The data were also submitted as part of a second study, on T cells expressing NK-cell markers. The second paper states: Seven to nine donors provided sorted CD3+CD56+NKG2C+, CD3+CD56+NKG2C- and CD3+CD56-NKG2C+ T-cell subsets, whose TCR beta-chain repertoires were profiled. Among the eight sequenced donors, only one was HCMV-seronegative, while the other seven were HCMV-seropositive. In several experiments an anti-gammadeltaTCR antibody was added to restrict sorting to alphabetaTCR-expressing T cells. In six donors, the dominant CD3+CD56+NKG2C+ clonotypes were found to rank among the top 10 CD8+ clonotypes and to make up roughly 1.0-8% of CD8+ T cells. Those dominant clonotypes were again the most abundant among CD3+CD56-NKG2C+ cells in a few donors, at about 25-60.1%. Whether the expanded NKG2C-expressing T cell clones were specific for HCMV antigens was left unclear. All eight donors whose samples were sequenced were randomly selected healthy volunteers, three of them men and five women. HCMV serostatus was determined by detecting HCMV-specific IgG in serum with a commercial ELISA kit. MIGEC handled demultiplexing of the reads and grouping by UMI, while MiTCR was used to assemble and quantify clonotypes. To remove erroneous sequences, TCR cDNA sequences were retained only when supported by two or more reads. The tcR package was used for downstream repertoire analysis, with clonotypes matched between fractions based on CDR3 nucleotide sequence plus V segment. Antigen specificity was annotated against VDJdb with VDJmatch, allowing one amino acid substitution in CDR3.

The rearranged segments are TRBV6-5 and TRBJ1-2, with 8 central nucleotides matching TRBD1. Sequencing was carried out using CD4+ T cells sorted from blood. This sequence was found in a woman between 18 and 30 years old in good health. The sequenced DNA is TGTGCCAGCAGTTACTCGGGCAGGGGGCTCTATGGCTACACCTTC. It specifies CASSYSGRGLYGYTF.